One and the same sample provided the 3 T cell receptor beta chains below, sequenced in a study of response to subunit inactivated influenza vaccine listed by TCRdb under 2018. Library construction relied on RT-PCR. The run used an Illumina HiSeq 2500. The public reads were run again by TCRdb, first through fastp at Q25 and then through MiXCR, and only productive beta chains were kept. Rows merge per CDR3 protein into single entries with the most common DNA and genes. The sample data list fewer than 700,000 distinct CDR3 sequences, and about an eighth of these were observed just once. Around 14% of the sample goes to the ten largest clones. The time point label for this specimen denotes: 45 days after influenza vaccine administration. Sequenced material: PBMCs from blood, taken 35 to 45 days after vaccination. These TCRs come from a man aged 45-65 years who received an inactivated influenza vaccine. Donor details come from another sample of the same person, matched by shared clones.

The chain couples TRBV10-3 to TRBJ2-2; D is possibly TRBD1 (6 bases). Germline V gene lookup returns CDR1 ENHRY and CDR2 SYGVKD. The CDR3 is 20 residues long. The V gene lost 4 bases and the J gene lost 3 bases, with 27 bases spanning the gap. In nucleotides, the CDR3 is TGTGCCATCAGTGGAATTTCTGAACAGGGTCCCCTTTTCGACACCGGGGAGCTGTTTTTT. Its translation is CAISGISEQGPLFDTGELFF.

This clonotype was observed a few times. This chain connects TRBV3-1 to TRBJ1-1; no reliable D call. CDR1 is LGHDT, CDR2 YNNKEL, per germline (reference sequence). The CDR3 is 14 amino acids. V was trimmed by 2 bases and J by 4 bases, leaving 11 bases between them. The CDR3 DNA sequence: TGTGCCAGCAGCCAATTGCAATTCGGCACTGAAGCTTTCTTT. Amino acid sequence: CASSQLQFGTEAFF.

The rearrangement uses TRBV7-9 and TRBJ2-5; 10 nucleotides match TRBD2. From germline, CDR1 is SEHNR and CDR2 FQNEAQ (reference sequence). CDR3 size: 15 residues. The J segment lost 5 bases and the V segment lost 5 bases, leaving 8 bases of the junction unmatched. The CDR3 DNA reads TGTGCCAGCAGCGAAAGCGGGGGGGCCGCGGAGACCCAGTACTTC. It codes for CASSESGGAAETQYF.